What follows are 28 T cell receptor beta chains derived from one specimen sequenced in a study of blood T cell repertoires in COVID-19. Libraries were prepared by immunoSEQ multiplex PCR; TCRdb keeps only in-frame clonotypes and omits some of them. There are around 130,000 clones in the sample; over 70% occur only once, and 20% lies in the top ten. Sequences were obtained from peripheral blood. All receptors come from an elderly man with acute or convalescent COVID-19.

This sequence joins TRBV19 and TRBJ1-1, with D uncertain. CDR3 length: 13 amino acids. V lost 5 bases and J 3 bases, leaving 10 bases between the germline ends. The germline V gene has CDR1 LNHDA and CDR2 SQIVND (reference sequence). CDR3 region: CASSSGFYTEAFF. The DNA of the CDR3 is TGTGCCAGTAGTTCAGGTTTTTACACTGAAGCTTTCTTT.

This chain links TRBV6-1 with TRBJ1-4; maybe TRBD1 (5 bases). The ends were cut back, 0 bases at V and 8 bases at J, with 16 bases in the middle. The CDR3 runs to 16 residues. CDR1 and CDR2 (germline): MNHNS, SASEGT. CDR3 DNA: TGTGCCAGCAGTGAAGCGGGTGGGGGGGTAGACGAAAAACTGTTTTTT. Amino acid sequence: CASSEAGGGVDEKLFF.

The chain has TRBV6-6 and TRBJ2-1; D possibly corresponds to TRBD1 (5 bases). CDR3 length: 14 amino acids. V lost 0 bases, J lost 8 bases, and 11 bases lay in between. Germline values: CDR1 MNHNY, CDR2 SVGAGI (reference sequence). The CDR3 loop reads CASSYSQGSHEQFF. In nucleotides, the CDR3 is TGTGCCAGCAGTTACTCCCAGGGCAGCCATGAGCAGTTCTTC.

The chain's CDR3 is CASSQDNREAFF. The CDR3 DNA follows: TGCGCCAGCAGCCAAGATAACAGGGAAGCTTTCTTT. This chain connects TRBV4-1 to TRBJ1-1; TRBD1 is a possible D gene (5 bases). V lost 0 bases to trimming and J lost 8 bases, with 7 bases between them. This CDR3 comprises 12 residues. The V gene's germline CDR1 is MGHRA and CDR2 YSYEKL.

The chain uses TRBV7-8 and TRBJ2-1; TRBD2 aligns across 12 bases. This CDR3 has 16 amino acids. In germline, CDR1 is SGHVS, CDR2 FQNEAQ. V shed 5 bases and J 7 bases; nucleotides not matched to a gene: 9. Written as DNA, the CDR3 is TGTGCCAGCAGCCCAGTACTAGCGGGGGGTTGGAATGAGCAGTTCTTC. Translating it yields CASSPVLAGGWNEQFF.

For this clone: A read error may explain this, as a much larger clone is one base away. This chain joins TRBV2 and TRBJ2-1; 9 bases are shared with TRBD2. CDR1 and CDR2 from the germline V gene are SNHLY and FYNNEI. The CDR3 length is 15 residues. The V gene end was trimmed by 5 bases and the J gene end by 0 bases; junction bases not matched to a gene: 2. The CDR3 loop is CASSLAGVSYNEQFF. The CDR3 nucleotides are TGTGCCAGCAGTTTAGCGGGGGTCTCCTACAATGAGCAGTTCTTC.

The V and J genes are TRBV6-5 and TRBJ1-6; TRBD1 might be the D (6 bases). V was clipped by 4 bases and J by 10 bases, with 8 bases between them. The CDR3 has 12 amino acids. Germline CDR1 and CDR2: MNHEY and SVGAGI. The CDR3 loop is CASSSQGSPLHF. CDR3 DNA sequence: TGTGCCAGCAGTTCCCAGGGGTCACCCCTCCACTTT.

This chain links TRBV5-1 with TRBJ2-5, with 7 bases aligning to TRBD1. CDR3 length equals 14 residues. V dropped 6 bases and J dropped 2; count of bases not matched to a gene: 7. Germline V gene sequence: CDR1 SGHRS, CDR2 YFSETQ. The CDR3 spells CASTQQGRQETQYF. In DNA form, the CDR3 reads TGCGCCAGCACCCAACAGGGGCGGCAAGAGACCCAGTACTTC. Full variable domain (rest looked up from reference TRBV5-1 and TRBJ2-5): KAGVTQTPRYLIKTRGQQVTLSCSPISGHRSVSWYQQTPGQGLQFLFEYFSETQRNKGNFPGRFSGRQFSNSRSEMNVSTLELGDSALYLCASTQQGRQETQYFGPGTRLLVL.

J is TRBJ2-7 and V is TRBV29-1; TRBD1 might be the D (6 bases). Looked up from germline, CDR1 is SQVTM and CDR2 is ANQGSEA. The germline V and J ends were trimmed by 4 bases and 6 bases, with 10 bases remaining between them. This CDR3 is 11 amino acids long. The CDR3 sequence is CSVGGRGEQYF. CDR3 nucleotide sequence: TGCAGCGTTGGGGGCAGGGGCGAGCAGTACTTC.

The J gene is TRBJ2-1, the V gene TRBV6-5, with TRBD1 as a possible D gene (5 bases). The CDR3 is 13 residues long. Germline CDR1 and CDR2: MNHEY and SVGAGI. The V end was cut by 4 bases, the J end by 4 bases, with 8 bases between. CDR3 loop: CASSSGHYNEQFF. The CDR3 nucleotides are TGTGCCAGCAGTTCTGGACATTACAATGAGCAGTTCTTC.

The chain employs TRBV2 and TRBJ1-1; TRBD1 matches 8 bases. Germline V gene sequence: CDR1 SNHLY, CDR2 FYNNEI. CDR3 length: 15 amino acids. The trim removed 3 bases at V and 5 bases at J, leaving 8 bases unmatched. CDR3 DNA sequence: TGTGCCAGCAGTGAGCGGACAGGGAAAGGGACTGAAGCTTTCTTT. Translation gives CASSERTGKGTEAFF.

The chain links TRBV6-5 to TRBJ2-2, with a tentative D call TRBD1 (6 bases). Germline CDR1 reads MNHEY; CDR2 reads SVGAGI. Between the trimmed V and J ends, which lost 10 bases and 3 bases, there was a span of 15 bases. This CDR3 contains 14 residues. CDR3 amino acids: CAIQGSLDTGELFF. For the CDR3, the DNA is TGTGCCATACAGGGCTCCCTTGACACCGGGGAGCTGTTTTTT.

The sample holds one count of this clone. The chain is built from TRBV19 and TRBJ2-2; D is perhaps TRBD1 (5 bases). Per germline, CDR1 LNHDA and CDR2 SQIVND (reference sequence). The CDR3 sequence is 16 residues long. The V gene lost 2 bases and the J gene lost 4 bases, with 14 bases spanning the gap. The CDR3 sequence: CASSINQGVRTGELFF. For the CDR3, the DNA is TGTGCCAGTAGTATAAACCAGGGTGTCCGCACCGGGGAGCTGTTTTTT.

The chain joins TRBV18 to TRBJ1-6; D is possibly TRBD1 (5 bases). Trimming removed 2 bases from V and 8 bases from J, with 13 bases in between. This CDR3 is built from 15 residues. From germline, CDR1 is KGHSH and CDR2 LQKENI. The CDR3 loop is CASSPIRGGDSPLHF. CDR3 nucleotides: TGTGCCAGCTCACCAATACGGGGGGGTGATTCACCCCTCCACTTT.

V and J are TRBV18 and TRBJ2-7, with TRBD1 matching over 7 bases. CDR1 and CDR2 (germline): KGHSH, LQKENI. The CDR3 sequence is 14 residues long. Germline trimming cut 6 bases from V and 6 bases from J; bases unmatched to any gene: 11. The CDR3 coding sequence is TGTGCCAGCTCGCCGCAGAACACAGGGGTCGAGCAGTACTTC. Translating gives CASSPQNTGVEQYF.

This rearrangement joins TRBV5-1 to TRBJ1-6, with 9 bases lining up with TRBD1. Germline values: CDR1 SGHRS, CDR2 YFSETQ. This CDR3 is 15 amino acids long. The trim removed 0 bases at V and 6 bases at J, leaving 1 base unmatched. In nucleotides, the CDR3 is TGCGCCAGCAGCTTGGCGACAGGGGGTAATTCACCCCTCCACTTT. It encodes CASSLATGGNSPLHF.

The V call is TRBV7-9, the J call TRBJ2-1, with D perhaps TRBD1 (5 bases). This CDR3 has 12 residues. V shed 5 bases and J shed 7 bases, with 9 bases lying between them. CDR1 is SEHNR, CDR2 FQNEAQ, per germline (reference sequence). This chain's CDR3 is CASSNRFNEQFF. The CDR3 nucleotides read TGTGCCAGCAGCAACAGGTTTAATGAGCAGTTCTTC. Full variable domain (remainder filled in from reference TRBV7-9 and TRBJ2-1): DTGVSQNPRHKITKRGQNVTFRCDPISEHNRLYWYRQTLGQGPEFLTYFQNEAQLEKSRLLSDRFSAERPKGSFSTLEIQRTEQGDSAMYLCASSNRFNEQFFGPGTRLTVL.

The rearrangement links TRBV7-9 to TRBJ2-2; D ambiguous. CDR1 is SEHNR and CDR2 is FQNEAQ in the germline V gene (reference sequence). The CDR3 has 14 residues. With 3 bases removed from V and 4 bases from J, the gap between germline ends came to 9 bases. The CDR3, as DNA: TGTGCCAGCAGCTTCACAAATCCCACCGGGGAGCTGTTTTTT. Translated, it gives CASSFTNPTGELFF.

This sequence joins TRBV5-5 and TRBJ1-2, with a tentative D call TRBD1 (6 bases). V was shortened by 0 bases and J by 2 bases, with 11 bases between the two germline ends. Germline loops: CDR1 SGHKS, CDR2 YYEKEE (reference sequence). This CDR3 spans 15 amino acids. CDR3 loop: CASSLEVQGNYGYTF. In DNA form, the CDR3 reads TGTGCCAGCAGCTTGGAAGTACAGGGAAACTATGGCTACACCTTC.

The chain couples TRBV15 to TRBJ2-3; the D gene is possibly TRBD2 (5 bases). The CDR3 is made up of 13 amino acids. Germline loops: CDR1 LNHNV, CDR2 YYDKDF (reference sequence). V gave up 6 bases and J gave up 11 bases, with 18 bases separating them. The CDR3 DNA reads as TGTGCCACCAGTTCGGTTTCGAGGGAAGGGCAGTATTTT. It yields the protein CATSSVSREGQYF.

This sequence joins TRBV7-9 and TRBJ1-5, with TRBD1 identical over 7 bases. The V gene's germline CDR1 is SEHNR and CDR2 FQNEAQ (reference sequence). Trimming cost V 4 bases and J 7 bases; bases outside gene matches: 10. This CDR3 region has 15 residues. CDR3 region: CASSSTGSSSQPQHF. DNA of the CDR3: TGTGCCAGCAGCTCGACAGGGTCCTCTTCGCAGCCCCAGCATTTT.

The genes are TRBV28 and TRBJ1-6; no definite D call. The CDR3 has 13 amino acids. V was clipped by 2 bases and J by 8 bases, with 7 bases between them. Germline assignment: CDR1 MDHEN and CDR2 SYDVKM. The CDR3 nucleotides read TGTGCCAGCAGTTTAGTCCAGGATTCACCCCTCCACTTT. Amino acid sequence: CASSLVQDSPLHF.

The chain links TRBV6-1 to TRBJ2-5; D unclear. The CDR3 runs 16 residues. In germline, CDR1 is MNHNS, CDR2 SASEGT. V was shortened by 1 base and J by 1 base, with 13 bases between the two germline ends. CDR3 sequence: CASSEGAARIQETQYF. In DNA form, the CDR3 reads TGTGCCAGCAGTGAAGGGGCAGCCAGGATCCAAGAGACCCAGTACTTC.

This chain joins TRBV9 and TRBJ2-3; D gene ambiguous. Trimming removed 5 bases from V and 0 bases from J, with 10 bases in between. This CDR3 has 14 residues. In germline, CDR1 is SGDLS, CDR2 YYNGEE. CDR3 protein: CASSRRSSTDTQYF. DNA of the CDR3: TGTGCCAGCAGTCGACGGAGTAGCACAGATACGCAGTATTTT.

The V call is TRBV23-1, the J call TRBJ2-7; a possible D gene is TRBD2 (5 bases). TRBV23-1 is given ORF status, its function remaining uncertain. With 0 bases removed from V and 6 bases from J, the gap between germline ends came to 9 bases. The CDR3 sequence is 13 residues long. The CDR3 protein is CASSQSEEGEQYF. The CDR3 region has the DNA TGCGCCAGCAGTCAATCGGAAGAGGGCGAGCAGTACTTC.

The V call is TRBV4-2, the J call TRBJ1-5; D call uncertain. There are 14 residues in the CDR3. Germline V gene sequence: CDR1 LGHNA, CDR2 YNFKEQ. With 1 base removed from V and 7 bases from J, the gap between germline ends came to 11 bases. The CDR3 region is CASSQASGVQPQHF. As DNA, the CDR3 is TGTGCCAGCAGCCAAGCTTCGGGTGTCCAGCCCCAGCATTTT.

The chain is built from TRBV2 and TRBJ1-6, with TRBD1 matching over 8 bases. V shed 6 bases, J shed 6 bases, and the junction held 22 bases outside the gene matches. Germline V gene data show CDR1 as SNHLY and CDR2 as FYNNEI. The CDR3 loop spans 20 amino acids. The CDR3 loop is CASSPMTGTGLGYPNSPLHF. For the CDR3, the DNA is TGTGCCAGCAGCCCTATGACCGGGACAGGACTTGGTTATCCTAATTCACCCCTCCACTTT.

In DNA form, the CDR3 reads TGTGCCAGCAGTCCTCCCTTGACTAGCGGGGGGAGAGATGAGCAGTTCTTC. Translated, it gives CASSPPLTSGGRDEQFF. This chain joins TRBV27 and TRBJ2-1; 13 bases agree with TRBD2. This CDR3 comprises 17 residues. CDR1 and CDR2 from the germline V gene are MNHEY and SMNVEV (reference sequence). With 5 bases clipped from V and 8 bases from J, the junction kept 12 bases outside the gene matches.